The 21 T cell receptor beta chains below were found in one sample sequenced in a study of CD8 T cells in Susac syndrome. Reverse transcription of roughly 0.5 to 1 ug RNA was performed with random hexamers. TCRdb itself ran the immunoSEQ multiplex PCR reads through MiXCR, one entry per CDR3 protein. The repertoire holds roughly 130,000 distinct CDR3 sequences, with nearly 95% as singletons. The sequencing input was CD4+ T cells from PBMCs. The receptors originated from a human donor in good health.

The chain couples TRBV29-1 to TRBJ2-7; tentatively, D is TRBD2 (5 bases). The germline V and J ends were trimmed by 4 bases and 0 bases, with 7 bases remaining between them. Looked up from germline, CDR1 is SQVTM and CDR2 is ANQGSEA. This CDR3 is built from 12 residues. In DNA, the CDR3 is TGCAGCGTTGTAGGACTCTCCTACGAGCAGTACTTC. Protein: CSVVGLSYEQYF.

This rearrangement joins TRBV6-5 to TRBJ1-1; 8 bases are shared with TRBD1. The CDR3 is 17 residues long. The V gene's germline CDR1 is MNHEY and CDR2 SVGAGI. The V and J ends lost 3 bases and 0 bases, in that order; junction bases with no gene match: 9. CDR3 DNA sequence: TGTGCCAGCAGTTATGGCGGGACAGGAGGCATGAACACTGAAGCTTTCTTT. Encoded protein: CASSYGGTGGMNTEAFF.

The chain recombines TRBV4-1 with TRBJ1-4; perhaps TRBD1 as D (5 bases). CDR3 size: 19 residues. Germline CDR1 and CDR2: MGHRA and YSYEKL. Trimming stripped 1 base from V and 2 bases from J, with 20 bases between. CDR3 loop: CASSQAWAGSGATNEKLFF. In DNA, the CDR3 is TGCGCCAGCAGCCAAGCTTGGGCGGGGAGTGGGGCGACTAATGAAAAACTGTTTTTT.

The chain recombines TRBV19 with TRBJ2-4; perhaps TRBD2 as D (6 bases). Germline V CDR1 and CDR2: LNHDA, SQIVND (reference sequence). V dropped 5 bases and J dropped 0 bases, with 11 bases sitting between them. The CDR3 is 15 amino acids. The CDR3 region is CASSSLTRAKNIQYF. The CDR3 nucleotides are TGTGCCAGTAGTTCCCTGACTAGAGCCAAAAACATTCAGTACTTC. Full variable domain (missing parts from reference TRBV19 and TRBJ2-4): DGGITQSPKYLFRKEGQNVTLSCEQNLNHDAMYWYRQDPGQGLRLIYYSQIVNDFQKGDIAEGYSVSREKKESFPLTVTSAQKNPTAFYLCASSSLTRAKNIQYFGAGTRLSVL.

The rearrangement joins TRBV2 to TRBJ2-1; D gene unclear. The CDR3 spans 13 residues. Germline assignment: CDR1 SNHLY and CDR2 FYNNEI. V was shortened by 6 bases and J by 9 bases, with 15 bases between the two germline ends. For the CDR3, the DNA is TGTGCCAGCAGGCCGGAAAGTGTGGGTGAGCAGTTCTTC. It specifies CASRPESVGEQFF.

This rearrangement joins TRBV29-1 to TRBJ2-5; 7 positions match TRBD2. The germline V gene encodes CDR1 SQVTM and CDR2 ANQGSEA. With V trimmed by 6 bases and J by 7 bases, 8 bases remained unmatched. This CDR3 is 12 amino acids long. The CDR3 loop is CSVEYGGGTQYF. The CDR3, as DNA: TGCAGCGTAGAATATGGCGGGGGGACCCAGTACTTC.

The J gene is TRBJ2-6, the V gene TRBV25-1; TRBD1 might be the D (6 bases). CDR1 and CDR2 from the germline V gene are MGHDK and SYGVNS. The CDR3 has 17 amino acids. Deletions cut 3 bases from V and 3 bases from J, with 15 bases between. CDR3 loop: CASSDWPGVHGANVLTF. The CDR3 DNA sequence: TGTGCCAGCAGTGATTGGCCAGGGGTACATGGGGCCAACGTCCTGACTTTC.

This rearrangement joins TRBV12-3 or TRBV12-4 to TRBJ2-6; no clear D. The germline V and J ends were trimmed by 4 bases and 3 bases, with 10 bases remaining between them. CDR3 length: 15 residues. CDR3 residues: CASSYAGGGANVLTF. As DNA, the CDR3 is TGTGCCAGCAGTTATGCAGGTGGTGGGGCCAACGTCCTGACTTTC.

V usage is TRBV4-1 and J usage is TRBJ2-5, with 10 bases lining up with TRBD2. The germline V gene encodes CDR1 MGHRA and CDR2 YSYEKL. There are 18 residues in the CDR3. With 0 bases clipped from V and 2 bases from J, the junction kept 9 bases outside the gene matches. The CDR3 here is CASSQETFLAGVQETQYF. As DNA, the CDR3 is TGCGCCAGCAGCCAAGAGACCTTCCTAGCGGGAGTACAAGAGACCCAGTACTTC.

The chain is built from TRBV29-1 and TRBJ1-1; D not resolved. V lost 5 bases and J 1 base, leaving 8 bases between the germline ends. The CDR3 is 12 residues long. The germline gives CDR1 SQVTM, CDR2 ANQGSEA. Written as DNA, the CDR3 is TGCAGCGTTACGAACACGAACACTGAAGCTTTCTTT. Its translation: CSVTNTNTEAFF.

The chain has TRBV28 and TRBJ2-4; TRBD2 matches at 10 bases. This CDR3 contains 16 residues. The ends lost 2 bases at V and 6 bases at J; junction bases unmatched: 7. From germline, CDR1 is MDHEN and CDR2 SYDVKM. The CDR3 is CASSLPGLASGNIQYF. The CDR3 DNA follows: TGTGCCAGCAGTTTACCGGGACTAGCGTCGGGAAACATTCAGTACTTC.

The V call is TRBV27, the J call TRBJ2-3; TRBD1 matches at 7 bases. The V gene end was trimmed by 4 bases and the J gene end by 1 base; junction bases not matched to a gene: 5. Per germline, CDR1 MNHEY and CDR2 SMNVEV (reference sequence). There are 15 residues in the CDR3. Written as DNA, the CDR3 is TGTGCCAGCAGTTCTAACAGGGGAGGCACAGATACGCAGTATTTT. This codes for CASSSNRGGTDTQYF.

This chain connects TRBV5-1 to TRBJ2-5, with unresolved D. Germline V lookup: CDR1 SGHRS, CDR2 YFSETQ. V dropped 0 bases and J dropped 1 base, with 7 bases sitting between them. The CDR3 runs to 14 residues. In DNA form, the CDR3 reads TGCGCCAGCAGCTTGGAGGCAGTCCAAGAGACCCAGTACTTC. It specifies CASSLEAVQETQYF.

The chain uses TRBV20-1 and TRBJ2-5; 8 nucleotides line up with TRBD1. The germline V gene has CDR1 DFQATT and CDR2 SNEGSKA (reference sequence). The CDR3 length is 13 residues. V lost 5 bases and J lost 3; bases outside the gene matches: 5. In DNA, the CDR3 is TGCAGTGCTTTCGGACAGGGAGAAGAGACCCAGTACTTC. Its translation is CSAFGQGEETQYF.

The V call is TRBV5-1, the J call TRBJ2-2; D is unclear. This CDR3 has 13 amino acids. The germline V gene encodes CDR1 SGHRS and CDR2 YFSETQ. Trimming pared 4 bases from V and 1 base from J, leaving 5 bases between. CDR3 residues: CASSMGNTGELFF. The CDR3 DNA follows: TGCGCCAGCAGCATGGGGAACACCGGGGAGCTGTTTTTT. The variable domain in full, with the rest retrieved from reference TRBV5-1 and TRBJ2-2, is KAGVTQTPRYLIKTRGQQVTLSCSPISGHRSVSWYQQTPGQGLQFLFEYFSETQRNKGNFPGRFSGRQFSNSRSEMNVSTLELGDSALYLCASSMGNTGELFFGEGSRLTVL.

The rearrangement joins TRBV2 to TRBJ2-3, with D hard to call. Germline V lookup: CDR1 SNHLY, CDR2 FYNNEI. The CDR3 is made up of 15 amino acids. V was clipped by 1 base and J by 4 bases, with 12 bases between them. CDR3 sequence: CASSEEVLTSDTQYF. CDR3 sequence (DNA): TGTGCCAGCAGTGAAGAGGTCCTGACATCAGATACGCAGTATTTT.

The V call is TRBV5-1, the J call TRBJ2-7; the match to TRBD2 covers 10 bases. CDR1 is SGHRS and CDR2 is YFSETQ in the germline V gene. The trim removed 1 base at V and 9 bases at J, leaving 7 bases unmatched. CDR3 length equals 14 residues. CDR3 coding DNA: TGCGCCAGCAGCTTGACAGCGGGAGGGCCGAGGCAGTACTTC. This codes for CASSLTAGGPRQYF.

This chain connects TRBV7-9 to TRBJ1-1, with a weak D call TRBD1 (5 bases). Trimming pared 3 bases from V and 4 bases from J, leaving 12 bases between. From germline, CDR1 is SEHNR and CDR2 FQNEAQ (reference sequence). CDR3 length: 14 amino acids. The CDR3: CASSFPFGGTEAFF. CDR3 bases: TGTGCCAGCAGCTTCCCTTTTGGGGGCACTGAAGCTTTCTTT.

The chain carries TRBV18 and TRBJ2-2; D is possibly TRBD2 (6 bases). The CDR3 runs 13 residues. Germline CDR1 KGHSH, CDR2 LQKENI. The ends were cut back, 6 bases at V and 4 bases at J, with 9 bases in the middle. The CDR3 region is CASSSSATGELFF. As DNA, the CDR3 is TGTGCCAGCTCCTCTAGCGCCACCGGGGAGCTGTTTTTT.

The CDR3 spells CASSYFSGPYEQYF. CDR3 bases: TGTGCCAGCAGTTATTTCAGCGGTCCCTACGAGCAGTACTTC. The chain recombines TRBV7-2 with TRBJ2-7; weak D call: TRBD2 (5 bases). V was clipped by 6 bases and J by 2 bases, with 14 bases between them. The CDR3 totals 14 residues. The germline V gene encodes CDR1 SGHTA and CDR2 FQGNSA.

The CDR3 is CASSTPGGEAFF. Written as DNA, the CDR3 is TGTGCCAGCAGCACTCCGGGGGGAGAAGCTTTCTTT. This chain links TRBV7-9 with TRBJ1-1, with a weak D call TRBD1 (5 bases). V gave up 5 bases and J gave up 8 bases, with 12 bases separating them. CDR3 length: 12 amino acids. CDR1 and CDR2 (germline): SEHNR, FQNEAQ (reference sequence). The whole variable domain, filled in from reference TRBV7-9 and TRBJ1-1, reads DTGVSQNPRHKITKRGQNVTFRCDPISEHNRLYWYRQTLGQGPEFLTYFQNEAQLEKSRLLSDRFSAERPKGSFSTLEIQRTEQGDSAMYLCASSTPGGEAFFGQGTRLTVV.